This T cell receptor (beta chain) was recorded in a study of blood T cells in healthy people across ages. This clonotype occurred a few times. A second PCR, run for about 6 to 11 cycles, used a sample-barcoded 5' primer plus a J-beta primer mix. MiXCR, applied by TCRdb to the 5' RACE reads, yields one record per CDR3 protein. The sample lists approximately 2,000,000 distinct CDR3 sequences, roughly two fifths seen once, with more than 20% in the top ten. V dropped 4 bases and J dropped 1 base, with 13 bases sitting between them. The CDR3 consists of 15 residues. Looked up from germline, CDR1 is ENHRY and CDR2 is SYGVKD.

The chain carries TRBV10-3 and TRBJ1-2; D is possibly TRBD1 (6 bases). The source is a human donor in good health. Specimen: blood. In nucleotides, the CDR3 is TGTGCCATCAGTGCCAAGCGACAGGATAACTATGGCTACACCTTC. This encodes CAISAKRQDNYGYTF.